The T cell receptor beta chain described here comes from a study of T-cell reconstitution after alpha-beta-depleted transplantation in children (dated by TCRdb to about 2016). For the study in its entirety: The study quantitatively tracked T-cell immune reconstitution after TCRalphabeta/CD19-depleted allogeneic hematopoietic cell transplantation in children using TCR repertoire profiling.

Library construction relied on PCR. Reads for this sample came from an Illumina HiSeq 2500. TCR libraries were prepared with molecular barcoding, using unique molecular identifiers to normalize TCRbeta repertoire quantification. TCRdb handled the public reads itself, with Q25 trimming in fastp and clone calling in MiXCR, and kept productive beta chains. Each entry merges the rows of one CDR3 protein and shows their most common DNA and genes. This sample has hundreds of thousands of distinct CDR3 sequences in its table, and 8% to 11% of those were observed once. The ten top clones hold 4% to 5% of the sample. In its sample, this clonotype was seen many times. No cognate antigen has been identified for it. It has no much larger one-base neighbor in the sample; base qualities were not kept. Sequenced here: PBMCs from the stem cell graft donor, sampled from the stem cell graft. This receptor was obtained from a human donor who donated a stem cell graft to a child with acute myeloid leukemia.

The DNA sequence is given as TGTGCCAGCAGCCCCGGACGGAACTATGGCTACACCTTC. It specifies CASSPGRNYGYTF. The chain is encoded by TRBV6-5 joined to TRBJ1-2; the D gene identity is not certain. From the cysteine through the phenylalanine, the CDR3 covers 13 amino acids. Of the read, only the CDR3 DNA is kept; its 39 bases are in frame from base 1. The V and J ends are trimmed by 6 bases and 2 bases, leaving 10 bases between them. Per the germline V gene, MNHEY is the CDR1 and SVGAGI is the CDR2.